This TCR beta chain was observed in a study of vaccination and CD4 T cells after COVID-19. Overall study context: The post-COVID samples were taken a median roughly 96 days after diagnosis, anywhere from 35 to 161.

At the Johns Hopkins FTIC core, DNA taken from cultured CD4+ T cells was sequenced by way of the Oncomine TCR Beta short-read assay. Investigators obtained genomic DNA by extraction from cultured CD4+ T cells. Via MiXCR, TCRdb re-called the PCR reads, giving one row per CDR3 protein. The profile covers some 6,000 distinct CDR3 sequences, with about 50% appearing a single time and around 27% taken by the ten largest. V lost 7 bases to trimming and J lost 6 bases; unmatched junction nucleotides: 5. This CDR3 comprises 13 residues. CDR1 is SNHLY, CDR2 FYNNEI, per germline. The treatment was: approximately nine-day PBMC culture with coronavirus spike peptide pools or control peptides (ViraFEST assay). From the unexposed donor, CD4+ T cells were collected ahead of the COVID-19 pandemic (2011-2018). Note on this clonotype: What it binds is not known.

The chain joins TRBV2 to TRBJ2-5; 10 bases align to TRBD2. Sequenced: CD4+ T cells from blood, cultured in vitro. The TCR comes from a human donor in good health. CDR3 residues: CASTPLAGQTQYF. DNA of the CDR3: TGTGCCAGCACCCCACTAGCGGGGCAGACCCAGTACTTC.